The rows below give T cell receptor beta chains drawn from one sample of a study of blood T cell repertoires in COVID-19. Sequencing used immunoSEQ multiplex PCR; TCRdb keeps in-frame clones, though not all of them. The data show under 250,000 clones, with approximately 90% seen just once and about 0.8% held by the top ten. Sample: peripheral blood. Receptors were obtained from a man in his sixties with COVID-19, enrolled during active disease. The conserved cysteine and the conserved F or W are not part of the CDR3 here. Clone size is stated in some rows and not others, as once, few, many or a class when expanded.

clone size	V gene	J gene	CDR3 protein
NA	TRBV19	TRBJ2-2	ASSPLGGVTGELF
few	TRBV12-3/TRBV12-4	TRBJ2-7	ASSLAGLQEQY
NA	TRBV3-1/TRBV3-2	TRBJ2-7	ASSPTATSGSLQY
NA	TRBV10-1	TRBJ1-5	ASSASSKDREKGSGQPQH
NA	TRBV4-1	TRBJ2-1	ASSQGRGGPGLANNEQF
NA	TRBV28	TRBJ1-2	ASTPQGHPNYGYT
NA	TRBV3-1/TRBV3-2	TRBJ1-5	ASSRDRLAQPQH
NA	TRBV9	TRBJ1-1	ASSPTGQVTEAF
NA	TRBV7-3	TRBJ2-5	ASSRTSGGNQETQY
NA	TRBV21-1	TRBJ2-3	ASSKVKRASGDTDTQY
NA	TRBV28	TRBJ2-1	ASSLTGDFYNEQF
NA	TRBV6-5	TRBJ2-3	ASRSQGARTDTQY
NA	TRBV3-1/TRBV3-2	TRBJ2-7	ASSQVDSEQY
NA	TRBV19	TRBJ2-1	ASSLGTSTNEQF
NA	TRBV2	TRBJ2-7	ASKGGSGYEQY
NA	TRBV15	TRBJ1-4	ATKAGQHEKLF
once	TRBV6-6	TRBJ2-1	ASSSQGVNEQF
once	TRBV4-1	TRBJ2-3	ASSQDRLAGVSDTQY
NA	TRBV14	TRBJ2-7	ASSQAGVSHEQY
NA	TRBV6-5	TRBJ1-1	ASSYQGYTEAF
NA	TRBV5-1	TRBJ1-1	ASSLALSAGETEAF
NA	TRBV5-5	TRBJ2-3	ASSRGTSGRVDTQY
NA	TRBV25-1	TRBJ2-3	ASSDLTGLDTQY
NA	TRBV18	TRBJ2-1	ASSLTQGNEQF
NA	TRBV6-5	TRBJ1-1	ASTLGQANTEAF
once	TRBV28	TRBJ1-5	ASTWTGNQPQH
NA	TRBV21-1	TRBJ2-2	ASSKGDSAKSAGELF
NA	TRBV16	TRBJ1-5	ASSNNREQPQH
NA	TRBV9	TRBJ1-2	ASSGQPPNYGYT
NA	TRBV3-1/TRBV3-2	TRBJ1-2	ASSQNSRGGYT
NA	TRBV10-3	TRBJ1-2	AISGPGQGNYGYT
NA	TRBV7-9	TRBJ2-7	ASSESGTPSSYEQY
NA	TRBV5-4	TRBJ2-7	ASSLGTSGSNEQY
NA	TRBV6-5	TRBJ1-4	ASRGLSNEKLF
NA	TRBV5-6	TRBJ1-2	ASSFWDRAYGYT
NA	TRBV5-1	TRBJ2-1	ARKDRGSYNEQF
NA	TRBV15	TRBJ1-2	ATSNSGQNYGYT
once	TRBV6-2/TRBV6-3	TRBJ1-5	ASSWGRDANQPQH
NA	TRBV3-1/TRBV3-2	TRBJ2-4	ASSHIAGVAKNIQY
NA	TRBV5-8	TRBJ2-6	ASSPGNGAIGGANVLT
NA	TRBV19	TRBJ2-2	ASSPSGGRTGELF
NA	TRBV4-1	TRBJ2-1	ASSHITGDPYNEQF
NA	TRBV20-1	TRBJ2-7	SAPLTYEQY
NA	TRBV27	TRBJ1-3	ASSGTGGAGNTIY
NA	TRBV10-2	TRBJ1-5	ASRQGENQPQH
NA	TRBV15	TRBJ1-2	ATSSGQAGSYGYT
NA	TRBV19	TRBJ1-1	ASSKGQGAPRYTEAF
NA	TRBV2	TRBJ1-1	ASGGLLNTEAF